The rows below give T cell receptor beta chains drawn from one sample of a study of blood T cells in healthy people across ages. TCRdb ran MiXCR on the 5' RACE reads and lists one entry per CDR3 protein. This sample has approximately 1.5 million distinct CDR3 sequences, with about 45% found just once. Sequencing was carried out using blood. The receptors here all came from a woman in her late teens or twenties in good health. The CDR3 runs from the conserved cysteine through the conserved F or W. The D gene is left open where the match is weak. Some rows have no size entry. The others give once, few or many, or a class for an expanded clone.

TRBD1 | few | TRBJ2-1 | TRBV29-1 | TGCAGCGCTGGCCAGGACAGGGGATTGGGTGAGCAGTTCTTC | CSAGQDRGLGEQFF
. | . | TRBJ2-7 | TRBV7-2 | TGTGCCAGCAGCGTAATGATGGCAGGGTACGAGCAGTACTTC | CASSVMMAGYEQYF
. | few | TRBJ2-7 | TRBV4-3 | TGCGCCAGCAGCCAAAAAAAATGGGGACCCTACGAGCAGTACTTC | CASSQKKWGPYEQYF
TRBD1 | . | TRBJ1-2 | TRBV28 | TGTGCCAGCAGTTTGATCAGGACAGGGGTACGGGGCTACACCTTC | CASSLIRTGVRGYTF
. | . | TRBJ2-5 | TRBV18 | TGTGCCAGCTCACCTGTCACCTATGAGACCCAGTACTTC | CASSPVTYETQYF
. | . | TRBJ1-5 | TRBV12-3/TRBV12-4 | TGTGCCAGCAGTTTACCTGGGGGCGCGGGGCAGCCCCAGCATTTT | CASSLPGGAGQPQHF
TRBD1 | few | TRBJ2-2 | TRBV24-1 | TGTGCCACCAGTAATCCCAGGGGGATCACCGGGGAGCTGTTTTTT | CATSNPRGITGELFF
TRBD1 | few | TRBJ1-1 | TRBV4-1 | TGCGCCAGCAGCCGAGAGGGACAGGGCGTCACTGAAGCTTTCTTT | CASSREGQGVTEAFF
TRBD2 | . | TRBJ2-7 | TRBV27 | TGTGCCAGCGATAGCGGGAGGTACGAGCAGTACTTC | CASDSGRYEQYF
. | once | TRBJ1-2 | TRBV4-1 | TGCGCCAGCAGCTCCCCAACGGTCCCCTATGGCTACACCTTC | CASSSPTVPYGYTF
TRBD2 | few | TRBJ2-1 | TRBV6-2/TRBV6-3 | TGTGCCAGCAGTTTTAGGACTAGCGGGAGGCAGTTCTTC | CASSFRTSGRQFF
TRBD2 | few | TRBJ2-1 | TRBV29-1 | TGCAGCGTTGACCGGACTAGTATCAATGAGCAGTTCTTC | CSVDRTSINEQFF
. | . | TRBJ2-6 | TRBV20-1 | TGCAGTGGTGGGGGCCACTCTGGGGCCAACGTCCTGACTTTC | CSGGGHSGANVLTF
TRBD2 | . | TRBJ2-3 | TRBV27 | TGTGCCAGCAGTTCCCCGGGAGGGCCTTCAGATACGCAGTATTTT | CASSSPGGPSDTQYF
TRBD1 | few | TRBJ2-7 | TRBV6-5 | TGTGCCAGCAGCTTAGGGACAGGGGAGTCCTACGAGCAGTACTTC | CASSLGTGESYEQYF
. | few | TRBJ2-7 | TRBV3-1 | TGTGCCAGCAGCCCCCGACAGCAACCCTTCTCCTACGAGCAGTACTTC | CASSPRQQPFSYEQYF
. | few | TRBJ2-3 | TRBV12-3/TRBV12-4 | TGTGCCAGCAGTTTACGTGGGAGGTCGGATACGCAGTATTTT | CASSLRGRSDTQYF
TRBD2 | . | TRBJ2-1 | TRBV12-3/TRBV12-4 | TGTGCCAGCAGTCCCCTTTTGGCGCGGGGGAGGGGTAATGAGCAGTTCTTC | CASSPLLARGRGNEQFF
TRBD2 | few | TRBJ2-3 | TRBV12-3/TRBV12-4 | TGTGCCAGCAGTTCCGGACTAGCGTCTAGCACAGATACGCAGTATTTT | CASSSGLASSTDTQYF
. | once | TRBJ1-5 | TRBV2 | TGTGCCAGCGGGGGGACGCCCTATCAGCCCCAGCATTTT | CASGGTPYQPQHF
TRBD1 | . | TRBJ1-2 | TRBV5-1 | TGCGCCAGCAGCTATTCGACAGGGGTGACGGATGGCTACACCTTC | CASSYSTGVTDGYTF
. | few | TRBJ2-1 | TRBV4-3 | TGCGCCAGCAGCCAAATGACAGGCCACTTAGAACAGTTCTTC | CASSQMTGHLEQFF
. | . | TRBJ2-4 | TRBV6-2/TRBV6-3 | TGTGCCAGCAGTTACGGGACCAGGGAGCAGTACTTC | CASSYGTREQYF
. | . | TRBJ2-7 | TRBV6-1 | TGTGCCAGCAGTTCTTATAGTCACTACGAGCAGTACTTC | CASSSYSHYEQYF
TRBD2 | few | TRBJ2-1 | TRBV2 | TGTGCCAGCAGTGAGGGACTAGCGGGAGACAATGAGCAGTTCTTC | CASSEGLAGDNEQFF
TRBD1 | . | TRBJ1-3 | TRBV5-1 | TGCGCCAGCAGCTGGGACAGGAGCTCTGGAAACACCATATATTTT | CASSWDRSSGNTIYF
. | few | TRBJ2-5 | TRBV29-1 | TGCAGCGTTGCGTGGACACTCATGCAAGAGACCCAGTACTTC | CSVAWTLMQETQYF
. | few | TRBJ1-2 | TRBV28 | TGTGCCAGCAGTTTATTGACCCATGGCTACACCTTC | CASSLLTHGYTF
. | . | TRBJ1-3 | TRBV4-1 | TGCGCCAGCAGCCAAGGAGCACCGGGACGGTCCCTTGGAAACACCATATATTTT | CASSQGAPGRSLGNTIYF
. | . | TRBJ1-2 | TRBV27 | TGTGCCAGCACCCCCTTGGACAAAGCTAACTATGGCTACACCTTC | CASTPLDKANYGYTF
TRBD2 | few | TRBJ2-3 | TRBV7-2 | TGTGCCAGCAGCGGACTAGTTAGAATCGCAGATACGCAGTATTTT | CASSGLVRIADTQYF
. | once | TRBJ1-1 | TRBV9 | TGTGCCAGCAGCGTAGGCATTGGGGCGACCATTGAAGCTTTCTTT | CASSVGIGATIEAFF
TRBD1 | few | TRBJ1-5 | TRBV20-1 | TGCAGTGCTAGAGCCGCCCCAGGGGGACCCAATCAGCCCCAGCATTTT | CSARAAPGGPNQPQHF
. | . | TRBJ2-1 | TRBV4-1 | TGCACCAGCAGCATGGGGGGATACAATGAGCAGTTCTTC | CTSSMGGYNEQFF
. | . | TRBJ2-7 | TRBV5-1 | TGCGCCAGCAGCTTGGAGGGCGGAAGGTTATTCTACGAGCAGTACTTC | CASSLEGGRLFYEQYF
. | . | TRBJ1-6 | TRBV6-6 | TGTGCCAGCAGTTACGGGGACGGGCACGGTTCACCCCTCCACTTT | CASSYGDGHGSPLHF
. | . | TRBJ1-5 | TRBV2 | TGTGCCAGCAGTATGGGACGGCAAAGCAATCAGCCCCAGCATTTT | CASSMGRQSNQPQHF
TRBD1 | . | TRBJ1-4 | TRBV29-1 | TGCAGCGCCCGGGGACAGGGCAATGAAAAACTGTTTTTT | CSARGQGNEKLFF
. | few | TRBJ1-2 | TRBV4-1 | TGCGCCAGCAGCATAAGGGAGGGGTTCGGGTATGGCTACACCTTC | CASSIREGFGYGYTF
. | few | TRBJ1-2 | TRBV5-1 | TGCGCCAGCAGCCCCGAAGGGGGATCCTTTTGGTATGGCTACACCTTC | CASSPEGGSFWYGYTF
. | few | TRBJ2-1 | TRBV2 | TGTGCCAGCAGTTCAGACAATAACAATGAGCAGTTCTTC | CASSSDNNNEQFF
. | once | TRBJ1-2 | TRBV7-2 | TGTGCCAGCAGCTTAAGTCCGGGCGGAGAGAATGGCTACACCTTC | CASSLSPGGENGYTF
. | . | TRBJ2-5 | TRBV4-1 | TGCGCCAGCAGCAAGATGACAGGCCAAGAGACCCAGTACTTC | CASSKMTGQETQYF
. | . | TRBJ2-5 | TRBV12-3/TRBV12-4 | TGTGCCAGCACAACTATCCCGGGAGAAGAGACCCAGTACTTC | CASTTIPGEETQYF
TRBD2 | few | TRBJ2-7 | TRBV28 | TGTGCCAGCAGTCGCCCGACTAGCGGGAGTTTCCTCGAGCAGTACTTC | CASSRPTSGSFLEQYF
. | . | TRBJ2-1 | TRBV24-1 | TGTGCCACCAGTGATTCCCTCCCGAGCTCCTACAATGAGCAGTTCTTC | CATSDSLPSSYNEQFF
. | . | TRBJ2-3 | TRBV7-6 | TGTGCCAGCAGCTTAGCGCTCCTAGCCACTAGCACAGATACGCAGTATTTT | CASSLALLATSTDTQYF
TRBD2 | . | TRBJ2-7 | TRBV20-1 | TGCAGCCCGCTAGCGGCCAACATCAATGAGCAGTACTTC | CSPLAANINEQYF
. | . | TRBJ1-2 | TRBV12-3/TRBV12-4 | TGTGCCAGCAGTGTAGGCCCCCGCTATGGCTACACCTTC | CASSVGPRYGYTF
. | many | TRBJ2-3 | TRBV12-3/TRBV12-4 | TGTGCCAGCAGCCAACGAAGGGGGGCCACAGATACGCAGTATTTT | CASSQRRGATDTQYF
. | . | TRBJ1-5 | TRBV4-1 | TGCGCCAGCCGCAGTATCGGGGGCAATCAGCCCCAGCATTTT | CASRSIGGNQPQHF
. | . | TRBJ2-3 | TRBV7-9 | TGTGCCAGCAGCCATGGACGGCCGTCAGATACGCAGTATTTT | CASSHGRPSDTQYF
. | . | TRBJ2-4 | TRBV7-2 | TGTGCCAGCAGCTTAGAGTCCAACACCTACGAAGGACGGTACTTC | CASSLESNTYEGRYF